This T cell receptor beta chain was identified during a study of human T cells and chemical hapten exposure. Findings and limits, study-wide: Versus controls, significantly more large CDR3 similarity clusters arose from expanded TCRs.

Time point denoted: patch test 2, 6 weeks after DPC sensitization. Stated treatment: therapeutic diphenylcyclopropenone sensitization with weekly scalp DPC. Those who donated were patients with alopecia, 18 to 70 years of age, and suitable for DPC. Many counts were recorded for this clonotype. Antigen unknown. The study used a library that attached unique molecular identifiers to individual cDNA molecules. MiXCR was run by TCRdb on the RACE reads, yielding one entry per CDR3 protein. Of around 67,000 distinct CDR3 sequences detected, 8.5% appear once; the ten largest clones hold around 3%. V lost 0 bases to trimming and J lost 4 bases; unmatched junction nucleotides: 6. Germline V CDR1 and CDR2: SGHRS, YFSETQ. This CDR3 region has 15 residues.

The sequence came from a woman between 45 and 60 years old with alopecia areata. Some clones in this sample may be carry-over from other donors' samples. Sequences were derived from whole blood, sampled in connection with sensitization to the hapten diphenylcyclopropenone (DPC). The V and J genes are TRBV5-1 and TRBJ2-7, with 8 bases that match TRBD1. The CDR3 protein is CASSLGQGPLYEQYF. The CDR3, as DNA: TGCGCCAGCAGCTTGGGACAGGGGCCCTTGTACGAGCAGTACTTC.